The following is a T cell receptor beta chain sequence with its context. This sample was included in a study of cytomegalovirus exposure and HLA in healthy donors. This CDR3 region has 15 residues. Trimming shortened V by 5 bases and J by 2 bases, and 16 bases separated the two germline ends. The V gene's germline CDR1 is SGHRS and CDR2 YFSETQ. The PCR used 60 Vbeta and 13 Jbeta primers. Under the authors' procedure: In a later analysis, 8.5 million to 14 million of some 80 million unique beta chains occurred in at least two donors. The assay was immunoSEQ multiplex PCR, and TCRdb's table has in-frame clones only and misses some. That table is the source of V, J and clone size, and D and trimming were worked out from the DNA. The data contain under 150,000 clones, over 70% of them seen just once; the ten biggest clones take up 6.7%. Regarding donors, all were healthy bone marrow donors.

Material: PBMCs. The V gene is TRBV5-1, the J gene TRBJ1-2, with D possibly matching TRBD1 (6 bases). This TCR came from a woman aged 40-49 years in good health and CMV-seropositive. CDR3 in amino acids: CASSPGTNENYGYTF. In DNA, the CDR3 is TGCGCCAGCAGTCCCGGGACAAACGAAAACTATGGCTACACCTTC.